The following is a TCR beta chain sequence with its context. The sample is drawn from a study of blood T cell repertoires in COVID-19. Germline V CDR1 and CDR2: MNHEY, SVGAGI. V shed 0 bases and J shed 4 bases, with 12 bases lying between them. The CDR3 has 15 residues. It was during active infection that Seattle patients were enrolled and then longitudinally followed. In the authors' workflow: Scientists estimated how many nucleated cells there were by amplifying reference gene primers. The repertoire was sequenced with immunoSEQ multiplex PCR; TCRdb's copy has only in-frame clones and lacks some. V and J calls and clone size are copied from that table; D and trimming were computed from the DNA. The sample shows about 370,000 clones, about 89% of them seen only once.

The specimen was peripheral blood. The sequence was collected from a woman in her 30s with COVID-19, enrolled during active disease. The J gene is TRBJ1-1, the V gene TRBV6-5; D gene uncertain. The DNA of the CDR3 is TGTGCCAGCAGTTACTCGACGGGAATTGGCACTGAAGCTTTCTTT. This sequence encodes CASSYSTGIGTEAFF.